The next 7 T cell receptor beta chains were all read from a single sample in a study of T cells in women clearing cervical HPV infection. This table comes from immunoSEQ multiplex PCR, and its TCRdb copy is limited to in-frame clones, with some not included. Its table records 20,000 to 25,000 clones. Sequencing input: blood buffy coat. These TCRs come from a woman between 18 and 70 years old with a cervical HPV16 infection that either progressed to CIN3+ or cleared (not recorded which).

About this clone: The read stops 3 residues short of the end of the CDR3; the missing end is completed from the germline J gene. This chain joins TRBV30 and TRBJ1-2; the D gene is possibly TRBD1 (6 bases). V was cut by 2 bases and J by 4 bases, with 11 bases left in between. This CDR3 comprises 13 residues. The germline CDR1 and CDR2 sequences are GTSNPN and SVGIG (reference sequence). CDR3 bases read: TGTGCCTGGAGTACCCAGGGGATCTATGGC. It is translated as CAWSTQGIYG. The whole CDR3 sequence reads CAWSTQGIYGYTF.

The CDR3 bases that were read are TGCAGTGCTAGAGACGCAGCGGGATACACAGATACC. As protein: CSARDAAGYTDT. The entire CDR3 is CSARDAAGYTDTYTF. The rearrangement joins TRBV20-1 to TRBJ1-2; no clear D. The read terminates 3 residues before the CDR3 end, so the remaining end is supplied by the germline J gene. Germline V lookup: CDR1 DFQATT, CDR2 SNEGSKA (reference sequence). The CDR3 has 15 amino acids.

Of note for this clone: The CDR3 extends 3 residues past the end of the read, so its final part is completed from the germline J gene. The chain couples TRBV18 to TRBJ2-7; weak D call: TRBD1 (5 bases). The CDR3 extends over 14 amino acids. The ends were cut back, 3 bases at V and 5 bases at J, with 14 bases in the middle. From germline, CDR1 is KGHSH and CDR2 LQKENI. CDR3 loop: CASSPNTGYDEQYF. The sequenced CDR3 bases are TGTGCCAGCTCACCCAATACAGGTTATGACGAG. Together with reference TRBV18 and TRBJ2-7, the CDR3 gives the full variable domain: NAGVMQNPRHLVRRRGQEARLRCSPMKGHSHVYWYRQLPEEGLKFMVYLQKENIIDESGMPKERFSAEFPKEGPSILRIQQVVRGDSAAYFCASSPNTGYDEQYFGPGTRLTVT.

Remarks on this clone: The sequenced fragment ends 3 residues before the CDR3 boundary, so the rest is inferred from the germline J gene. The chain combines TRBV5-4 with TRBJ2-1, with TRBD2 matching over 14 bases. Germline V gene sequence: CDR1 SGHNT, CDR2 YYREEE (reference sequence). J was trimmed by 8 bases and V by 4 bases; bases with no gene match: 5. The CDR3 sequence is 15 residues long. This chain's CDR3 is CASSLGTSGSYEQFF. The CDR3 DNA, read in part, is TGTGCCAGCAGCCTAGGGACTAGCGGGAGCTATGAG. Variable domain in full (rest from reference TRBV5-4 and TRBJ2-1): ETGVTQSPTHLIKTRGQQVTLRCSSQSGHNTVSWYQQALGQGPQFIFQYYREEENGRGNFPPRFSGLQFPNYSSELNVNALELDDSALYLCASSLGTSGSYEQFFGPGTRLTVL.

Details on this clone: Read sequence stops 3 residues before the CDR3 end, and the germline J gene provides the missing end. The chain combines TRBV20-1 with TRBJ2-3, with TRBD2 matching over 9 bases. Germline CDR1 reads DFQATT; CDR2 reads SNEGSKA (reference sequence). The CDR3 length is 15 residues. The CDR3 bases that were read are TGCAGTGCTAGGGGCATTAGCGGGAGAGGAGAGACG. Translating it yields CSARGISGRGET. The CDR3, in full, reads CSARGISGRGETQYF.

Note on this clone: The read stops 3 residues short of the end of the CDR3; the missing end is completed from the germline J gene. The chain links TRBV28 to TRBJ1-5; a possible D gene is TRBD1 (6 bases). V was shortened by 5 bases and J by 4 bases, with 15 bases between the two germline ends. The CDR3 sequence is 15 residues long. The germline V gene has CDR1 MDHEN and CDR2 SYDVKM. The sequenced CDR3 bases are TGTGCCAGCAGTCAGATGACAGGAATTAATCAGCCC. Its protein product is CASSQMTGINQP. The full CDR3 reads CASSQMTGINQPQHF.

A remark on this clone: At one of its ends the junction is not consistent with the germline gene, which may arise from a read error. The read comes to an end 3 residues before the CDR3 does, leaving the germline J gene to fill in the end. At the DNA level, this CDR3 is encoded by other sequences in the same sample as well. V gene TRBV20-1 combines with J gene TRBJ1-3; D is unclear. Germline values: CDR1 DFQATT, CDR2 SNEGSKA (reference sequence). This CDR3 has 15 residues. The CDR3 here is CSARVSRGTGNTIYF. The DNA read from the CDR3 is TGCAGTGCTAGAGTGTCGCGGGGAACTGGAAACACA.